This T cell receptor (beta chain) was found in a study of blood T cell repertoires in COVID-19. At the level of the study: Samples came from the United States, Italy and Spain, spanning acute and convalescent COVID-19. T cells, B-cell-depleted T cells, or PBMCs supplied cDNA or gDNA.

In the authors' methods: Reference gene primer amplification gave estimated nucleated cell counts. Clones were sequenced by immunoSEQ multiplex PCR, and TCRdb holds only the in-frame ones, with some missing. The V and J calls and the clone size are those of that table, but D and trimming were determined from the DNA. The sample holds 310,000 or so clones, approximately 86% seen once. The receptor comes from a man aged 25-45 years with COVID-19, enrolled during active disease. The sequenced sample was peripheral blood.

The DNA for the CDR3 is TGCGCCAGCAGCCAAGAGGGGCAGAACTATGGCTACACCTTC. Its translation is CASSQEGQNYGYTF. This chain links TRBV4-3 with TRBJ1-2, with TRBD1 as a possible D gene (5 bases). Germline V gene data show CDR1 as LGHNA and CDR2 as YSLEER. CDR3 length: 14 residues. The V and J ends lost 0 bases and 2 bases respectively, with 7 bases between them.